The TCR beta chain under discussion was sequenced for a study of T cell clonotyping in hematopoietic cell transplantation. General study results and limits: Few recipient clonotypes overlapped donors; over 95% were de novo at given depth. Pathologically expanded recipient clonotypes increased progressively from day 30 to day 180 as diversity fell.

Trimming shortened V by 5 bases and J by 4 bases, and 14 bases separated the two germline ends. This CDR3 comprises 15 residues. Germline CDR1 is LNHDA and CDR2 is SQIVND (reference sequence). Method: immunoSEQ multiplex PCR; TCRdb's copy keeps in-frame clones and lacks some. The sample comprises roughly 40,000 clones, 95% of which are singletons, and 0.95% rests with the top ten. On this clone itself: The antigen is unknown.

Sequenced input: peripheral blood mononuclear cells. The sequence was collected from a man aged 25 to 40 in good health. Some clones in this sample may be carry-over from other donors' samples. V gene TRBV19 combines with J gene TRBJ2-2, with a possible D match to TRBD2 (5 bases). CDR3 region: CASSAVLRGTGELFF. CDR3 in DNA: TGTGCCAGTAGTGCGGTCCTTCGGGGCACCGGGGAGCTGTTTTTT.